This T cell receptor beta chain was found in a study of CD8 T cells in ankylosing spondylitis (dated by TCRdb to 2015 to 2018). Regarding the research as a whole: To find TCR variants linked to disease, the study profiled T cell receptor beta repertoires in ankylosing spondylitis patients and healthy donors. In total, the full study cohort was made up of roughly 110 healthy donors and some 26 ankylosing spondylitis patients. Peripheral blood was sampled, and synovial fluid was also collected from ankylosing spondylitis patients.

This sample was sequenced with an Illumina HiSeq 2500. Quantitative 5'-RACE with molecular barcodes was used to prepare TCR beta libraries. The original pipeline was this. Disease-linked TCR variants were identified with a new computational method built on a probabilistic model of VDJ rearrangement. Through fastp at Q25 and MiXCR, TCRdb rebuilt clones from the public reads, retaining in-frame beta chains. Each entry merges the rows of one CDR3 protein and shows their most common DNA and genes. It is TCRdb's table, rather than the study itself, that gives the V and J calls and clone size. Here the sample has 130,000 or so distinct CDR3 sequences; 7% occur a single time. Of the sample, 10% to 15% falls within the top ten clones. Regarding this clonotype: Its antigen specificity is not known. A read error may be the cause here, since a much bigger clone is one base away. Here the CDR3 omits its conserved ending phenylalanine or tryptophan, so a read error is the likely source.

The full study reports these points: A TCR beta motif of roughly 8 highly homologous amino acid variants appeared characteristic of blood from ankylosing spondylitis patients. Some of the motif variants had been reported before in the synovial fluid and blood of reactive arthritis patients, a finding that suggests common disease-initiation mechanisms. In peripheral blood, the disease-linked clones were found at relatively low frequencies and had a CD8+ phenotype. The disease-linked clones were reported as significantly enriched in matched synovial fluid samples from ankylosing spondylitis patients.

Trimmed from V: 6 bases; trimmed from J: 5 bases; junction bases lacking a gene match: 6. The CDR3 length equals 14 residues, ends included. CDR3 DNA only is kept here, 42 bases in frame from base 1. The TCR sequence derives from a male donor with ankylosing spondylitis or in good health (not recorded which). Sequenced input: blood, either unsorted or a sorted T cell fraction (not recorded which). The V gene is TRBV12-3 or TRBV12-4 and the J gene is TRBJ2-1; 8 of the junction bases match TRBD1. The CDR3 protein sequence reads: CASSPRGRNNEQFL. The nucleotide sequence is TGTGCCAGCAGCCCCAGGGGGCGAAACAATGAGCAGTTCCTC.